This T cell receptor (beta chain) was identified during a study of T-cell memory formation after mild COVID-19. TCRdb called the 5' RACE reads again in MiXCR, with one record for every CDR3 protein. The sample contains hundreds of thousands of distinct CDR3 sequences, approximately 23% of which appear only once. Study-level results: Clones that contracted from day 15 to 85 were balanced CD4/CD8, while later expanders leaned CD4+.

This clonotype was counted only a few times. What it binds is unknown. Deletions cut 4 bases from V and 3 bases from J, with 7 bases between. CDR1 is LGHDT, CDR2 YNNKEL, per germline (reference sequence). The CDR3 has 13 amino acids. The specimen sequenced was PBMCs or a T cell subset sorted from them (not recorded which). This receptor was taken from an adult woman who had mild COVID-19 (a few samples of this study predate the infection). Cell type and time point are not known. The chain combines TRBV3-1 with TRBJ1-5, with no clear D. The chain's CDR3 is CASSPDTNQPQHF. The CDR3 DNA reads TGTGCCAGCAGCCCGGATACCAATCAGCCCCAGCATTTT.